These 15 T cell receptor beta chains share one sample of origin, sequenced in a study of blood T cell repertoires in COVID-19. Produced via immunoSEQ multiplex PCR; TCRdb's table is partial and in-frame only. The sample lists over 120,000 clones, roughly 87% occurring once. Sequencing used peripheral blood. Every receptor here comes from a man aged 70 or older with acute or convalescent COVID-19.

This clone has a handful of counts. The chain links TRBV6-5 to TRBJ1-1; possibly TRBD1 for D (5 bases). V lost 2 bases and J 0 bases, leaving 7 bases between the germline ends. Germline lookup yields CDR1 MNHEY and CDR2 SVGAGI. This CDR3 is 14 amino acids long. The CDR3 DNA reads as TGTGCCAGCAGTTACGGACAACTGAACACTGAAGCTTTCTTT. This gives the protein CASSYGQLNTEAFF.

This chain joins TRBV19 and TRBJ2-7, with D tentatively TRBD1 (6 bases). The CDR3 loop spans 13 amino acids. Germline loops: CDR1 LNHDA, CDR2 SQIVND (reference sequence). The V end was cut by 5 bases, the J end by 3 bases, with 11 bases between. The CDR3: CASSPGQDYEQYF. DNA for the CDR3: TGTGCCAGTAGTCCGGGACAAGACTACGAGCAGTACTTC.

The rearrangement links TRBV11-3 to TRBJ2-2, with TRBD1 matching 7 bases. The CDR3 spans 16 residues. The germline CDR1 and CDR2 sequences are SGHNT and YENEEA. The ends lost 5 bases at V and 0 bases at J; junction bases unmatched: 6. CDR3 nucleotide sequence: TGTGCCAGCAGCCGCGTCGGACAGGCGAACACCGGGGAGCTGTTTTTT. As protein: CASSRVGQANTGELFF.

V is TRBV7-2 and J is TRBJ2-7, with TRBD2 identical over 9 bases. Trimming took 0 bases from V and 3 from J; bases not matched to a gene: 3. CDR1 is SGHTA and CDR2 is FQGNSA in the germline V gene. CDR3 size: 15 residues. CDR3 in amino acids: CASSLAGGGGYEQYF. CDR3 sequence (DNA): TGTGCCAGCAGCTTAGCGGGCGGGGGGGGCTACGAGCAGTACTTC.

This rearrangement joins TRBV10-3 to TRBJ2-7; 12 bases agree with TRBD2. Per germline, CDR1 ENHRY and CDR2 SYGVKD. J lost 4 bases, V lost 4 bases, and 2 bases had no gene match. The CDR3 covers 14 residues. The CDR3 is CAISGLAGVYEQYF. The CDR3 nucleotides are TGTGCCATCAGTGGACTAGCGGGGGTTTACGAGCAGTACTTC.

CDR3 nucleotides: TGCAGTGCTAGAGATCCCGCTGAAGCTTTCTTT. Translating it yields CSARDPAEAFF. This chain uses TRBV20-1 with TRBJ1-1; D is undetermined. The CDR3 length is 11 residues. Trimming removed 0 bases from V and 6 bases from J, with 5 bases in between. Germline-derived CDR1 and CDR2 are DFQATT and SNEGSKA (reference sequence).

The chain uses TRBV6-1 and TRBJ2-3, with 14 bases fitting TRBD2. V shed 1 base and J 2 bases; nucleotides not matched to a gene: 5. Per the germline V gene, CDR1 is MNHNS and CDR2 is SASEGT. This CDR3 comprises 18 residues. In nucleotides, the CDR3 is TGTGCCAGCAGTGAAGGGGGACTAGCGGGGGCCTTCACAGATACGCAGTATTTT. It codes for CASSEGGLAGAFTDTQYF.

The gene calls are TRBV5-5 and TRBJ2-5; the match to TRBD2 covers 8 bases. V dropped 5 bases and J dropped 2; count of bases not matched to a gene: 5. There are 14 residues in the CDR3. CDR1 is SGHKS, CDR2 YYEKEE, per germline (reference sequence). CDR3 in amino acids: CASSPPGGQETQYF. The CDR3 DNA reads as TGTGCCAGCAGTCCCCCGGGGGGGCAAGAGACCCAGTACTTC.

The gene calls are TRBV19 and TRBJ1-2; 7 nucleotides agree with TRBD1. CDR1 is LNHDA and CDR2 is SQIVND in the germline V gene (reference sequence). The J segment lost 5 bases and the V segment lost 5 bases, leaving 8 bases of the junction unmatched. The CDR3 has 14 amino acids. The CDR3 loop is CASSGRQGDYGYTF. DNA for the CDR3: TGTGCCAGTAGTGGGCGACAGGGCGATTATGGCTACACCTTC.

This clone was seen just once. The chain uses TRBV5-4 and TRBJ2-1; 8 nucleotides align to TRBD1. This CDR3 spans 12 amino acids. The V gene's germline CDR1 is SGHNT and CDR2 YYREEE (reference sequence). Germline trimming cut 2 bases from V and 8 bases from J; bases unmatched to any gene: 0. CDR3 sequence: CASSLQGDEQFF. As DNA, the CDR3 is TGTGCCAGCAGCTTACAGGGGGATGAGCAGTTCTTC. Full variable domain (outside the CDR3, taken from reference TRBV5-4 and TRBJ2-1): ETGVTQSPTHLIKTRGQQVTLRCSSQSGHNTVSWYQQALGQGPQFIFQYYREEENGRGNFPPRFSGLQFPNYSSELNVNALELDDSALYLCASSLQGDEQFFGPGTRLTVL.

The rearrangement joins TRBV5-4 to TRBJ1-1; no firm D call. Deletions cut 3 bases from V and 8 bases from J, with 14 bases between. The CDR3 runs 13 residues. Germline loops: CDR1 SGHNT, CDR2 YYREEE (reference sequence). DNA for the CDR3: TGTGCCAGCAGCTCGGTGAATACAGCCGAAGCTTTCTTT. It codes for CASSSVNTAEAFF.

This clone has only a few counts. V usage is TRBV20-1 and J usage is TRBJ1-2; maybe TRBD1 (5 bases). This CDR3 has 11 amino acids. V dropped 3 bases and J dropped 5 bases, with 7 bases sitting between them. Germline V gene sequence: CDR1 DFQATT, CDR2 SNEGSKA (reference sequence). This CDR3 reads CSASKGYGYTF. The CDR3 DNA is TGCAGTGCTAGTAAGGGGTATGGCTACACCTTC.

The chain is built from TRBV12-3 or TRBV12-4 and TRBJ1-2; no clear D gene. The V gene lost 2 bases and the J gene lost 4 bases, with 8 bases spanning the gap. This CDR3 is 13 amino acids long. CDR3 sequence: CASSLTAGYGYTF. For the CDR3, the DNA is TGTGCCAGCAGTTTAACGGCGGGCTATGGCTACACCTTC.

The J gene is TRBJ1-5, the V gene TRBV7-8; perhaps TRBD1 as D (5 bases). The CDR3 contains 15 residues. Germline CDR1 reads SGHVS; CDR2 reads FQNEAQ. V lost 2 bases to trimming and J lost 0 bases, with 8 bases between them. CDR3 coding DNA: TGTGCCAGCAGCTTATGGGGCGGTAGCAATCAGCCCCAGCATTTT. Translating gives CASSLWGGSNQPQHF.

The chain is built from TRBV15 and TRBJ2-1; 10 bases line up with TRBD1. The trim removed 0 bases at V and 11 bases at J, leaving 7 bases unmatched. This CDR3 contains 15 residues. Germline CDR1 reads LNHNV; CDR2 reads YYDKDF (reference sequence). CDR3 DNA: TGTGCCACCAGCAGAGATCGGGGACAGGGGTTTAAGCAGTTCTTC. It codes for CATSRDRGQGFKQFF.